This is a list of T cell receptor beta chains from one sample in a study of cytomegalovirus exposure and HLA in healthy donors. The method was immunoSEQ multiplex PCR; TCRdb's version includes in-frame clones alone and lacks a portion of them. The sample shows about 200,000 clones, about 78% of them seen only once. The sample comprised PBMCs. The receptor set was obtained from a woman in her thirties in good health and CMV-seronegative. The CDR3 runs from the conserved cysteine through the conserved F or W. A D gene is named only where the DNA matches it firmly. Clone size is stated in some rows and not others, as once, few, many or a class when expanded.

cdr3_aa cdr3_nt clone_size d_call j_call v_call
CASSLAGGGDTQYF TGTGCCAGCAGCTTAGCGGGAGGGGGAGATACGCAGTATTTT - TRBD2 TRBJ2-3 TRBV11-2
CASSDPTGWEADTQYF TGTGCCAGCAGTGACCCGACAGGGTGGGAGGCAGATACGCAGTATTTT - - TRBJ2-3 TRBV6-1
CASTSLGLLYEQYF TGTGCCAGCACCTCCTTGGGACTTCTCTACGAGCAGTACTTC - - TRBJ2-7 TRBV28
CASSPPGLAPFDTQYF TGTGCCAGCTCACCACCGGGACTAGCGCCTTTCGATACGCAGTATTTT few TRBD2 TRBJ2-3 TRBV18
CASSPGTGSLYEQYF TGTGCCAGCAGCCCCGGGACAGGCTCCCTCTACGAGCAGTACTTC - TRBD1 TRBJ2-7 TRBV7-9
CASSEGTGGNQPQHF TGTGCCAGCAGTGAAGGGACAGGGGGCAATCAGCCCCAGCATTTT - TRBD1 TRBJ1-5 TRBV6-1
CASSLRLAPTSYNEQFF TGTGCCAGCTCACTTAGACTAGCGCCAACCTCCTACAATGAGCAGTTCTTC few TRBD2 TRBJ2-1 TRBV18
CASSGDRKYEQYF TGTGCCAGCAGTGGAGACAGAAAATACGAGCAGTACTTC few - TRBJ2-7 TRBV13
CASSSGTSGRNEQFF TGCGCCAGCAGCTCTGGGACTAGCGGGAGGAATGAGCAGTTCTTC - TRBD2 TRBJ2-1 TRBV5-1
CASRPGRGTGWTEAFF TGTGCCAGCAGGCCGGGACGGGGGACGGGGTGGACTGAAGCTTTCTTT - - TRBJ1-1 TRBV25-1
CASSTTWQGGEQYF TGTGCCAGTAGCACGACCTGGCAGGGCGGCGAGCAGTACTTC - - TRBJ2-7 TRBV19
CASSLRQSSYEQYF TGTGCCAGCAGTTTAAGACAGAGTTCCTACGAGCAGTACTTC few - TRBJ2-7 TRBV27
CASSLVSYQETQYF TGTGCCAGCAGCTTGGTGTCATACCAAGAGACCCAGTACTTC - - TRBJ2-5 TRBV5-4
CASSRGGDLVNQPQHF TGTGCCAGCAGCCGCGGAGGGGATTTAGTGAATCAGCCCCAGCATTTT - - TRBJ1-5 TRBV7-6
CASSADRVNEQFF TGTGCCAGCAGTGCGGACAGGGTCAATGAGCAGTTCTTC - TRBD1 TRBJ2-1 TRBV6-1
CASSSLPQETQYF TGCGCCAGCAGCTCCCTCCCCCAAGAGACCCAGTACTTC - - TRBJ2-5 TRBV5-1
CASSSPRQGKETQYF TGTGCCAGCAGCTCCCCCCGGCAGGGCAAAGAGACCCAGTACTTC - - TRBJ2-5 TRBV5-8
CASSPVAGYTGELFF TGTGCCAGCTCACCGGTAGCGGGTTACACCGGGGAGCTGTTTTTT - TRBD2 TRBJ2-2 TRBV18
CASSWKPDRVNTEAFF TGTGCCAGCAGCTGGAAGCCGGACAGGGTGAACACTGAAGCTTTCTTT few TRBD1 TRBJ1-1 TRBV5-8
CASSFPGGDGYPF TGTGCCAGCAGCTTCCCGGGGGGGGATGGCTACCCCTTC - - TRBJ1-2 TRBV4-2
CASSENRETQYF TGTGCCAGCAGCGAAAACCGGGAGACCCAGTACTTC - - TRBJ2-5 TRBV2
CASMPGDQETQYF TGTGCCAGCATGCCAGGGGACCAAGAGACCCAGTACTTC - - TRBJ2-5 TRBV2
CASGLEVPAAQYF TGTGCTAGTGGTTTGGAGGTCCCGGCGGCCCAGTACTTC - - TRBJ2-5 TRBV12-5
CASSIGRAGNTIYF TGTGCCAGTAGTATAGGCCGAGCTGGAAACACCATATATTTT - - TRBJ1-3 TRBV19
CAISGQARDNSPLHF TGTGCCATCAGTGGACAGGCAAGGGATAATTCACCCCTCCACTTT few - TRBJ1-6 TRBV10-3
CASSPGQGTISGNTIYF TGTGCCAGCAGCCCGGGACAGGGCACTATCTCTGGAAACACCATATATTTT - TRBD1 TRBJ1-3 TRBV16
CASSDPGATLYEQYF TGTGCCAGCAGTGACCCTGGAGCTACGCTTTACGAGCAGTACTTC - - TRBJ2-7 TRBV25-1
CATSLWVGAAIEQFF TGTGCCACCAGTCTTTGGGTGGGGGCTGCTATTGAGCAGTTCTTC - - TRBJ2-1 TRBV15
CASTRGQGSGANVLTF TGTGCCAGTACGCGGGGACAGGGTTCTGGGGCCAACGTCCTGACTTTC - TRBD1 TRBJ2-6 TRBV19
CASSQQGTGVQPQHF TGCGCCAGCAGCCAACAAGGGACAGGGGTTCAGCCCCAGCATTTT few TRBD1 TRBJ1-5 TRBV4-1
CASSKVGHTTDTQYF TGTGCCAGCAGCAAAGTGGGACACACCACAGATACGCAGTATTTT - - TRBJ2-3 TRBV6-5
CAISPPTGRAEQYF TGTGCCATCAGCCCCCCTACCGGCAGGGCAGAGCAGTACTTC - - TRBJ2-7 TRBV10-3
CASSLVRTGYNEQFF TGTGCCAGCAGCTTAGTAAGGACAGGATACAATGAGCAGTTCTTC - TRBD1 TRBJ2-1 TRBV11-2
CASSPGQGETQYF TGCGCCAGCAGCCCCGGACAGGGAGAGACCCAGTACTTC - TRBD1 TRBJ2-5 TRBV5-1
CASSPNVAGDTAFF TGCGCCAGCAGCCCCAACGTGGCGGGGGATACAGCTTTCTTT - - TRBJ1-1 TRBV5-1
CASSGYRTTNEKLFF TGTGCCAGCAGTGGGTACAGAACAACTAATGAAAAACTGTTTTTT - - TRBJ1-4 TRBV2
CASSPAGTGGEKLFF TGTGCCAGCAGTCCAGCAGGGACAGGGGGTGAAAAACTGTTTTTT - TRBD1 TRBJ1-4 TRBV6-5
CASIGTGLMEQYF TGTGCCAGCATCGGGACAGGGCTTATGGAGCAGTACTTC - TRBD1 TRBJ2-7 TRBV6-1
CASSADRGSYGYTF TGTGCCAGCAGTGCGGACAGGGGAAGCTATGGCTACACCTTC - TRBD1 TRBJ1-2 TRBV2
CASSQGQGRYNEQFF TGCGCCAGCAGCCAGGGACAGGGCCGCTACAATGAGCAGTTCTTC few TRBD1 TRBJ2-1 TRBV5-1
CATTGVAAKNIQYF TGTGCCACGACAGGGGTGGCAGCCAAAAACATTCAGTACTTC - TRBD1 TRBJ2-4 TRBV5-8
CASGTGLGEDTQYF TGTGCCAGCGGCACAGGGCTCGGTGAAGATACGCAGTATTTT once - TRBJ2-3 TRBV27
CASSETSFYNEQFF TGTGCCAGCAGTGAAACTAGCTTCTACAATGAGCAGTTCTTC - - TRBJ2-1 TRBV2
CASSQPGSGKETQYF TGCGCCAGCAGCCAACCGGGTAGCGGAAAAGAGACCCAGTACTTC - - TRBJ2-5 TRBV4-1
CAAGGREKVEQFF TGTGCCGCCGGGGGGAGGGAGAAGGTTGAGCAGTTCTTC - TRBD2 TRBJ2-1 TRBV7-9
CASSFPLAGGWTDTQYF TGTGCCAGCAGCTTCCCCTTAGCGGGGGGGTGGACAGATACGCAGTATTTT - TRBD2 TRBJ2-3 TRBV7-2
CASSLRRGVSTDTQYF TGTGCCAGCAGCTTGCGTCGGGGGGTATCCACAGATACGCAGTATTTT - TRBD2 TRBJ2-3 TRBV5-6
CASSFQAGGLYEQYF TGTGCCAGCAGCTTTCAGGCAGGGGGTCTCTACGAGCAGTACTTC - TRBD1 TRBJ2-7 TRBV7-9